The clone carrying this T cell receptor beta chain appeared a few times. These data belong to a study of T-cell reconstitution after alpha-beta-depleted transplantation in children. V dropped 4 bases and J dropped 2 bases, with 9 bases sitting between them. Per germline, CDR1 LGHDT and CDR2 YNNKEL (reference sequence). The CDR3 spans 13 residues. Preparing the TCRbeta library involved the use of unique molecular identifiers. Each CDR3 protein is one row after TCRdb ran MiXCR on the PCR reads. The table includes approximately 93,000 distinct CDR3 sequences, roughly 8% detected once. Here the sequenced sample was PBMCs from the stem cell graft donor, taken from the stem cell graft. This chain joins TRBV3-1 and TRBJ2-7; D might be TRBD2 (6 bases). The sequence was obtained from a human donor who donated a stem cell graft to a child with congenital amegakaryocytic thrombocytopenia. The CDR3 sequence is CASSRGETYEQYF. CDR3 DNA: TGTGCCAGCAGCCGGGGGGAGACCTACGAGCAGTACTTC.